This is a list of T cell receptor beta chains from one sample in a study of regulatory T cells in long-lasting Graves disease. Each CDR3 protein gets one entry after TCRdb re-called the multiplex PCR reads with MiXCR. This table has 650,000 to 850,000 distinct CDR3 sequences, 25% to 35% appearing once. The sample here was peripheral blood mononuclear cells (PBMCs), taken when the disease was refractory, from a patient treated with antithyroid drugs. All receptors come from a female donor with Graves disease. Each CDR3 is given with its conserved first and last residue. A D gene is named only where the DNA matches it firmly. A clone size is listed for some rows: how often the clone was seen (once, few, many), or a class if it is expanded.

clone_size v_call d_call cdr3_aa
few TRBV5-1 NA CASKQGTEAFF
NA TRBV9 NA CASSVESGSSYEQYF
NA TRBV19 NA CASSKVAGSSYEQYF
few TRBV25-1 NA CASSASGTAYEQYF
NA TRBV19 NA CASSMAEYEDTGELFF
many TRBV12-3/TRBV12-4 NA CASSLTRNTEAFF
NA TRBV6-1 NA CASSEEGPRGYF
NA TRBV2 NA CASSRTLSANEKLFF
NA TRBV11-1 NA CASRLFGYTEAFF
NA TRBV11-3 TRBD1 CASSLVGQVLTGELFF
NA TRBV20-1 TRBD2 CSARVAGGVNTQYF
NA TRBV6-1 NA CASTGFLAEQYF
few TRBV10-3 TRBD2 CAISASSGLSYEQYF
few TRBV6-5 NA CASSYSTAGGNQPQHF
NA TRBV6-2/TRBV6-3 NA CASSYPHGTNYGYTF
NA TRBV6-1 NA CASKGLGQSYEQYF
NA TRBV5-8 NA CASSRGQNEKLFF
few TRBV7-2 NA CASSLAQGVRYEQYF
few TRBV7-2 NA CASSLDRSNTEAFF
NA TRBV12-3/TRBV12-4 NA CASSLSRRNTEAFF
NA TRBV19 NA CASEPWLGSTNEKLFF
NA TRBV11-2 NA CASSQGPNSNQPQHF
NA TRBV5-1 NA CASSALGVGTYEQYF
NA TRBV4-1 NA CASSLLGRTNTEAFF
few TRBV6-1 TRBD1 CASRVTGTESGAFF
few TRBV6-2/TRBV6-3 NA CASSYSVAANYGYTF
NA TRBV3-1 NA CASSQEERTLGGYTF
many TRBV12-3/TRBV12-4 NA CASSLYSGQMNTEAFF
many TRBV27 TRBD1 CASSFRRTGEDEQYF
NA TRBV6-9 TRBD1 CASSYSGGAAFF
few TRBV5-6 NA CASSLVDRHNEKLFF
few TRBV7-2 NA CASSNGALRAYEQYF
NA TRBV6-1 NA CASSEAPLYRRYEQYF
NA TRBV29-1 TRBD1 CSVEVGRGTFGYTF
many TRBV12-3/TRBV12-4 NA CASRLLGNTEAFF
NA TRBV7-2 NA CASSFTHNYGYTF